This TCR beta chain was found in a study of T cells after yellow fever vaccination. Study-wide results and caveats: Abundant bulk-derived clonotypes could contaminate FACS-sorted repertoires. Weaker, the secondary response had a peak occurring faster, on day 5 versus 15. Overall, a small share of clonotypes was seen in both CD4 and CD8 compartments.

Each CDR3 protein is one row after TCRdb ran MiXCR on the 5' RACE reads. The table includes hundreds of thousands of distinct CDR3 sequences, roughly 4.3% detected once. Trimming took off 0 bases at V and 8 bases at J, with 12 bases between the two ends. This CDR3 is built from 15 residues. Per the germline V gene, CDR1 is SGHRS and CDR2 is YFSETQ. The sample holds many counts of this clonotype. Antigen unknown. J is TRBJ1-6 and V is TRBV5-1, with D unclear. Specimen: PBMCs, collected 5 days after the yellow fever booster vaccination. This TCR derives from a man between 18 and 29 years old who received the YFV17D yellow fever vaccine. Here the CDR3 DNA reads TGCGCCAGCAGCTTGGGGGGAGCCCGGTATTCACCCCTCCACTTT. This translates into CASSLGGARYSPLHF.